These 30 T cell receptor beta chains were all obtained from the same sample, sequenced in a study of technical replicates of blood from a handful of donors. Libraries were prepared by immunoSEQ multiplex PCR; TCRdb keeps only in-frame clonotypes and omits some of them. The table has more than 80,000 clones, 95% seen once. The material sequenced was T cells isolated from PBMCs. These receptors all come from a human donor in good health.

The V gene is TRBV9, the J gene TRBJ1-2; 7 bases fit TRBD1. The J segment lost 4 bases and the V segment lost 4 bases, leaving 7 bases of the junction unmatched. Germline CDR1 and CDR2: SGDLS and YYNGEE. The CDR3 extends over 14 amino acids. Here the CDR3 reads CASSPRQGGYGYTF. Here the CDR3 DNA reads TGTGCCAGCAGCCCACGACAGGGTGGCTATGGCTACACCTTC.

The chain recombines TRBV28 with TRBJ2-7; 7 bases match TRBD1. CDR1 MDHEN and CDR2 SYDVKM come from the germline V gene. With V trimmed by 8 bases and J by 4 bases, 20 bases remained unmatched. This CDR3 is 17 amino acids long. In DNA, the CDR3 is TGTGCCAGCGGACCAACAGGGGCCGCCCTTCCGCCGTACGAGCAGTACTTC. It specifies CASGPTGAALPPYEQYF.

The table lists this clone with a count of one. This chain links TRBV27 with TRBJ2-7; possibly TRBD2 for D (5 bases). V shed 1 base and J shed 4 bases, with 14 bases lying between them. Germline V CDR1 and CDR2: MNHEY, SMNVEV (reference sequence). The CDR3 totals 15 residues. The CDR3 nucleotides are TGTGCCAGCAGTTTATTCGCTCTAGCCACTTACGAGCAGTACTTC. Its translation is CASSLFALATYEQYF.

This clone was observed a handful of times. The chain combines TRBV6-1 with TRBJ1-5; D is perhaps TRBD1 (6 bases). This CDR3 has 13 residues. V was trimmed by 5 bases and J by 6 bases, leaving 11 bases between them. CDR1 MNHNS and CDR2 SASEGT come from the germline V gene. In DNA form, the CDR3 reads TGTGCCAGCAGTCCCGACAGGCCTCAGCCCCAGCATTTT. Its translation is CASSPDRPQPQHF.

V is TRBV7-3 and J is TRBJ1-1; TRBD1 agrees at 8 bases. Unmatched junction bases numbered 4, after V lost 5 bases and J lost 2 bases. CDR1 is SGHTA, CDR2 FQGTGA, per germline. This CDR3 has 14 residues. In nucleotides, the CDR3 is TGTGCCAGCAGCCCACAGGGGGATAACACTGAAGCTTTCTTT. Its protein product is CASSPQGDNTEAFF.

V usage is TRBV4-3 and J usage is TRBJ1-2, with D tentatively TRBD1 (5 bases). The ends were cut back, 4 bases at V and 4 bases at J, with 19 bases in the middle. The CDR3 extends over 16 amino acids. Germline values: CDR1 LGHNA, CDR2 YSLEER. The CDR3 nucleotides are TGCGCCAGCAGCCCCACCACGGGGGAGTCTGGCTATGGCTACACCTTC. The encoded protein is CASSPTTGESGYGYTF.

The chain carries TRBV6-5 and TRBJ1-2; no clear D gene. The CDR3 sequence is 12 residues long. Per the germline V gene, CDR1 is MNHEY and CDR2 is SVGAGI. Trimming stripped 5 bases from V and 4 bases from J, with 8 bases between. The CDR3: CASSPVPYGYTF. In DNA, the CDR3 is TGTGCCAGCAGTCCCGTTCCCTATGGCTACACCTTC.

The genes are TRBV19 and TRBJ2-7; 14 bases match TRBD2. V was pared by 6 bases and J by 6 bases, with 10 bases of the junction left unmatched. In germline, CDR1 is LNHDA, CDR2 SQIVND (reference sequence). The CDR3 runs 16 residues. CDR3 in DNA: TGTGCCAGTAGGGACCTGACTAGCGGGAGGGTCGGCGAGCAGTACTTC. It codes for CASRDLTSGRVGEQYF.

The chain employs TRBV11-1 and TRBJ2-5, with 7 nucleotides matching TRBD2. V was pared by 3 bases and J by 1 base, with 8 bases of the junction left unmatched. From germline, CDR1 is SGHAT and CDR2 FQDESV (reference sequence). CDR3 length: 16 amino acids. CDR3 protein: CASSFNTGGLQETQYF. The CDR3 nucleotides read TGTGCCAGCAGCTTTAACACGGGAGGCCTCCAAGAGACCCAGTACTTC.

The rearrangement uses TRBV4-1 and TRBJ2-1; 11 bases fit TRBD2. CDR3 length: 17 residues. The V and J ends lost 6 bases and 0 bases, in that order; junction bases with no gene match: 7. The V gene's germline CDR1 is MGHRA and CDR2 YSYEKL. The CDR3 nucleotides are TGCGCCAGCAGTAATCTAGCGGGAGGCCACTCCTACAATGAGCAGTTCTTC. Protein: CASSNLAGGHSYNEQFF.

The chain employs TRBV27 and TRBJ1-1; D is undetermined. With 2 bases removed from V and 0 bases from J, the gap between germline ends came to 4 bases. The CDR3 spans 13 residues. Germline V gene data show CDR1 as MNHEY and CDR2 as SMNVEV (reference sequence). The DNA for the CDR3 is TGTGCCAGCAGTTTAACTTTGAACACTGAAGCTTTCTTT. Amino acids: CASSLTLNTEAFF.

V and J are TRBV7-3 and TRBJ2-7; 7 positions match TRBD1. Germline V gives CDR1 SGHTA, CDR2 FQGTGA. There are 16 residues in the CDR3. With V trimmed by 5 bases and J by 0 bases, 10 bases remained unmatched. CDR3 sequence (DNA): TGTGCCAGCAGCCGATACTCCGGGACAGCCTCCTACGAGCAGTACTTC. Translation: CASSRYSGTASYEQYF. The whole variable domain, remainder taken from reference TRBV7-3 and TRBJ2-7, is GAGVSQTPSNKVTEKGKYVELRCDPISGHTALYWYRQSLGQGPEFLIYFQGTGAADDSGLPNDRFFAVRPEGSVSTLKIQRTERGDSAVYLCASSRYSGTASYEQYFGPGTRLTVT.

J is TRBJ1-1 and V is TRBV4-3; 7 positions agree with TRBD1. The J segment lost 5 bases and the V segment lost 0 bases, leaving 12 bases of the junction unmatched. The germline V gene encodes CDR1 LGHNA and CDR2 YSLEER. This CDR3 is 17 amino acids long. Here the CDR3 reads CASSQDGVIGGRTEAFF. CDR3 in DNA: TGCGCCAGCAGCCAAGACGGGGTAATAGGGGGCCGGACTGAAGCTTTCTTT.

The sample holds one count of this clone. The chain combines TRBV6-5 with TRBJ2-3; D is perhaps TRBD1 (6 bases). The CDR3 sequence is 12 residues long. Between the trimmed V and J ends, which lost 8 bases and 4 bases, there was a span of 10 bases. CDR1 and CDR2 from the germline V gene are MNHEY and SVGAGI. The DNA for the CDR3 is TGTGCCAGCGGCAGGGGTCCAGATACGCAGTATTTT. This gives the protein CASGRGPDTQYF.

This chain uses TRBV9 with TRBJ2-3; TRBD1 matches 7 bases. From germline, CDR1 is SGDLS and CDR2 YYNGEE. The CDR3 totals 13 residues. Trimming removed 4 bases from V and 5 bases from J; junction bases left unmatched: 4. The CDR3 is CASSSGQIDTQYF. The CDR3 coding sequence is TGTGCCAGCAGCTCGGGACAGATAGATACGCAGTATTTT.

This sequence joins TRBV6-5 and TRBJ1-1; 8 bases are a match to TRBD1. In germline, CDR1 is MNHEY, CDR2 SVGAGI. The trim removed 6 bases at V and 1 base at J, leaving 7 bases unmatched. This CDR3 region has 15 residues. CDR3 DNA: TGTGCCAGCAGGGATTTCAGGGGGCCGAACACTGAAGCTTTCTTT. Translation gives CASRDFRGPNTEAFF.

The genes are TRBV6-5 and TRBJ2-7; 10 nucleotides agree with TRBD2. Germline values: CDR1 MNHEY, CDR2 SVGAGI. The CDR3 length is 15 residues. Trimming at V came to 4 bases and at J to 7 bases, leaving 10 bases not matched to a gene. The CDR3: CASSSTSGIVLEQYF. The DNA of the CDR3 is TGTGCCAGCAGTTCTACTAGCGGGATAGTACTAGAGCAGTACTTC.

The CDR3 DNA reads TGTGCCAGCCGAGGAGAAAGTGCCGGGGAGCTGTTTTTT. Translating gives CASRGESAGELFF. The chain is built from TRBV7-3 and TRBJ2-2; D is unclear. This CDR3 spans 13 amino acids. Looked up from germline, CDR1 is SGHTA and CDR2 is FQGTGA. The V gene lost 8 bases and the J gene lost 6 bases, with 13 bases spanning the gap.

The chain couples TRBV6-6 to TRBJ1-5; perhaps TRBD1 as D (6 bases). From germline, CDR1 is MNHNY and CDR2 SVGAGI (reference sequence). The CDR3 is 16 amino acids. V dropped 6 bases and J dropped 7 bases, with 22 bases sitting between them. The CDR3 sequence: CASRSRGGPNRQPQHF. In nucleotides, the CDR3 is TGTGCCAGCAGGTCGAGAGGGGGACCGAATAGGCAGCCCCAGCATTTT.

The CDR3 loop is CASRTDRSSEAFF. The DNA of the CDR3 is TGTGCCAGCAGAACCGACAGGAGCTCTGAAGCTTTCTTT. This sequence joins TRBV6-6 and TRBJ1-1; TRBD1 might be the D (6 bases). The CDR3 spans 13 residues. Germline V gene data show CDR1 as MNHNY and CDR2 as SVGAGI (reference sequence). Trimming cost V 6 bases and J 6 bases, with 14 bases left between them.

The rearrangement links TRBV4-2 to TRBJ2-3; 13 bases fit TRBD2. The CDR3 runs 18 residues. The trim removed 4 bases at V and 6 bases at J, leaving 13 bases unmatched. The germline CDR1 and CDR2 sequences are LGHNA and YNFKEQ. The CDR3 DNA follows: TGTGCCAGCAGCCTAAAGGGGGAACTAGCGGGAGGGCCGGATACGCAGTATTTT. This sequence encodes CASSLKGELAGGPDTQYF.

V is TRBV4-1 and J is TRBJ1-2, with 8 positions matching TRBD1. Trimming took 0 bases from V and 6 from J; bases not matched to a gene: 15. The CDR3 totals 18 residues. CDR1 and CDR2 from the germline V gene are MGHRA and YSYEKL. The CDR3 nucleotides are TGCGCCAGCAGCCAAGATCTTACCGGGACAGGTCCCTCCGATGGCTACACCTTC. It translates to CASSQDLTGTGPSDGYTF.

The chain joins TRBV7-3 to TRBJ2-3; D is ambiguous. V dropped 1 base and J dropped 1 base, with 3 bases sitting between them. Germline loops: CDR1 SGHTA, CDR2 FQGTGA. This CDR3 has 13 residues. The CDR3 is CASSLRRTDTQYF. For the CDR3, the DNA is TGTGCCAGCAGCTTAAGGCGCACAGATACGCAGTATTTT.

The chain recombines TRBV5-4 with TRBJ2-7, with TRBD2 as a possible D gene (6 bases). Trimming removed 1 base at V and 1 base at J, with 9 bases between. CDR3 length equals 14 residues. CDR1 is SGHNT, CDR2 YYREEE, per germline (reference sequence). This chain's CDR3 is CASSLLGLSYEQYF. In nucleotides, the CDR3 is TGTGCCAGCAGCTTGTTGGGACTTTCCTACGAGCAGTACTTC.

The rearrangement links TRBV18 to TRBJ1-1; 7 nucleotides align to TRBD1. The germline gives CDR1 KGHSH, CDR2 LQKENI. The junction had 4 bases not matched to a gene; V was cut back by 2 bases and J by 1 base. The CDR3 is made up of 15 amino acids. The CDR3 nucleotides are TGTGCCAGCTCACCAATGACAGGGAAGAACACTGAAGCTTTCTTT. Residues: CASSPMTGKNTEAFF.

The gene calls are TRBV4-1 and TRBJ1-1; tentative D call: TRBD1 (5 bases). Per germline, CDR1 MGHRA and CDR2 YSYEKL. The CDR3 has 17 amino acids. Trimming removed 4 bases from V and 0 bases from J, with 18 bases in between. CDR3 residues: CASSLPTGEIMNTEAFF. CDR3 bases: TGCGCCAGCAGCCTCCCGACGGGGGAGATCATGAACACTGAAGCTTTCTTT.

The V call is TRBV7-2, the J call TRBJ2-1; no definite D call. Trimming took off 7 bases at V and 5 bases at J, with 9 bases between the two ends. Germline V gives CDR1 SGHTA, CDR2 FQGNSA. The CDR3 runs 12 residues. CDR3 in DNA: TGTGCCAGCACCCTCCTTAACAATGAGCAGTTCTTC. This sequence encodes CASTLLNNEQFF.

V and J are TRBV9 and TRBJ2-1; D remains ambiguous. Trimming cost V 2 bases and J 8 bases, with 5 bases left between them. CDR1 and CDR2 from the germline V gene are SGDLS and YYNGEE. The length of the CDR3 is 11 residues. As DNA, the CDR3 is TGTGCCAGCAGCGTGAACTATGAGCAGTTCTTC. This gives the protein CASSVNYEQFF. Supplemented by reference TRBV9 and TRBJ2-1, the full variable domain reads DSGVTQTPKHLITATGQRVTLRCSPRSGDLSVYWYQQSLDQGLQFLIQYYNGEERAKGNILERFSAQQFPDLHSELNLSSLELGDSALYFCASSVNYEQFFGPGTRLTVL.

CDR3 amino acids: CASSRKLAGSTDTQYF. DNA for the CDR3: TGCGCCAGCAGCCGAAAACTAGCGGGGAGCACAGATACGCAGTATTTT. The V gene is TRBV4-1, the J gene TRBJ2-3, with 10 bases identical to TRBD2. The CDR3 runs 16 residues. The germline V gene has CDR1 MGHRA and CDR2 YSYEKL. Unmatched junction bases numbered 4, after V lost 4 bases and J lost 0 bases.

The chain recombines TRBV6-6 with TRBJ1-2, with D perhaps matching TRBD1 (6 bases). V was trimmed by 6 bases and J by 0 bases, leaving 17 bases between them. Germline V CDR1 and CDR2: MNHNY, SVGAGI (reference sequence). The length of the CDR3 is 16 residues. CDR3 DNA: TGTGCCAGCAGATACGACGGGACAAGTGCTAACTATGGCTACACCTTC. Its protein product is CASRYDGTSANYGYTF.